The 18 T cell receptor beta chains listed next were all sequenced from one sample in a study of post-analysis software for immune sequencing data (dated by TCRdb to between 2014 and 2016). What the research found in general, with its limitations: Significantly higher frequencies in patients than in controls were found for roughly 5 TRBV segments, including TRBV5-6, TRBV5-1 and TRBV20-1.

Libraries were prepared through PCR. The instrument given in TCRdb is Illumina HiSeq 2500. Unique molecular identifiers were incorporated into TCR beta cDNA libraries to reduce PCR and sequencing biases. TCRdb reran the public reads through fastp at Q25 and MiXCR, keeping productive beta chains. A single entry per CDR3 protein holds the most common genes and DNA from its merged rows. This sample lists about 770,000 distinct CDR3 sequences; around 46% were detected once. The ten largest clones take up 4% to 5% of the sample. Their antigens are not known. Input material: blood. The receptors stem from a girl between 5 and 17 years old with multiple sclerosis.

CDR3 in amino acids: CASRNRGMNTEAFF. The CDR3 DNA sequence: TGTGCCAGCAGGAACAGGGGAATGAACACTGAAGCTTTCTTT. V is TRBV28 and J is TRBJ1-1, with TRBD1 matching 7 bases. Germline V gives CDR1 MDHEN, CDR2 SYDVKM. This CDR3 has 14 amino acids. The J segment lost 0 bases and the V segment lost 6 bases, leaving 4 bases of the junction unmatched.

This clonotype was seen a single time. The junction does not match germline at one end; this may be a read error. The V gene is TRBV20-1, the J gene TRBJ2-4; D not certain. Germline V lookup: CDR1 DFQATT, CDR2 SNEGSKA (reference sequence). The CDR3 runs 12 residues. CDR3 in DNA: TGCAGTGGTAGATTGGGTAGGGACATTCAGTACTTC. The encoded protein is CSGRLGRDIQYF.

This chain connects TRBV7-6 to TRBJ2-1; TRBD1 or TRBD2 may be the D gene (5 bases each). The CDR3 contains 15 residues. The germline CDR1 and CDR2 sequences are SGHVS and FNYEAQ. The ends were cut back, 2 bases at V and 2 bases at J, with 10 bases in the middle. CDR3 DNA sequence: TGTGCCAGCAGCTTAAAATGGGGGACCTACAATGAGCAGTTCTTC. Protein sequence: CASSLKWGTYNEQFF.

The chain employs TRBV6-5 and TRBJ2-1; tentative D call: TRBD2 (5 bases). The CDR3 loop spans 16 amino acids. The V gene's germline CDR1 is MNHEY and CDR2 SVGAGI. Trimming pared 2 bases from V and 2 bases from J, leaving 13 bases between. Here the CDR3 reads CASSYETAGPYNEQFF. The CDR3 coding sequence is TGTGCCAGCAGTTACGAGACGGCGGGCCCCTACAATGAGCAGTTCTTC.

This clonotype was detected a few times. The chain joins TRBV4-1 to TRBJ2-7; no reliable D call. This CDR3 region has 18 residues. Germline values: CDR1 MGHRA, CDR2 YSYEKL. Trimming removed 1 base at V and 4 bases at J, with 23 bases between. The CDR3 is CASSQGGHFEERVYEQYF. The CDR3 region has the DNA TGCGCCAGCAGCCAAGGCGGCCATTTCGAGGAGAGAGTTTACGAGCAGTACTTC.

This clonotype was found a few times. The J gene is TRBJ1-6, the V gene TRBV6-6; TRBD1 agrees at 7 bases. Trimming took 5 bases from V and 10 from J; bases not matched to a gene: 11. Germline values: CDR1 MNHNY, CDR2 SVGAGI (reference sequence). The length of the CDR3 is 15 residues. The CDR3 protein is CASSDLGQAQSPLHF. The CDR3 DNA reads TGTGCCAGCAGTGATCTCGGACAGGCCCAATCACCCCTCCACTTT.

The V gene is TRBV7-9, the J gene TRBJ2-1; perhaps TRBD1 as D (5 bases). Germline CDR1 and CDR2: SEHNR and FQNEAQ (reference sequence). The CDR3 has 14 amino acids. Trimming removed 8 bases at V and 9 bases at J, with 20 bases between. Written as DNA, the CDR3 is TGTGCCAGCGATGGGGCCCCGACAATTGGTGAGCAGTTCTTC. This codes for CASDGAPTIGEQFF.

The chain couples TRBV18 to TRBJ2-3, with 9 bases aligning to TRBD2. CDR1 and CDR2 (germline): KGHSH, LQKENI. Losses at the gene ends were 3 bases for V and 0 bases for J; bases not matched to a gene: 10. The CDR3 spans 18 residues. The CDR3 coding sequence is TGTGCCAGCTCACCCCCGGGACTAGCTGGGCCAAGCACAGATACGCAGTATTTT. Protein sequence: CASSPPGLAGPSTDTQYF.

Note on this clonotype: The junction departs from the called germline gene at one end, perhaps through a read error. The gene calls are TRBV3-1 and TRBJ1-5; a possible D gene is TRBD1 (6 bases). Germline loops: CDR1 LGHDT, CDR2 YNNKEL (reference sequence). The CDR3 runs 14 residues. CDR3 residues: CAGSQGFSNQPQHF. Written as DNA, the CDR3 is TGTGCCGGCAGCCAGGGGTTTAGCAATCAGCCCCAGCATTTT.

This chain links TRBV5-1 with TRBJ2-7, with 8 bases identical to TRBD1. With V trimmed by 4 bases and J by 7 bases, 4 bases remained unmatched. The CDR3 has 12 residues. Germline assignment: CDR1 SGHRS and CDR2 YFSETQ. CDR3 DNA sequence: TGCGCCAGCAGCATACACAGGGGGGAGCAGTACTTC. As protein: CASSIHRGEQYF.

The gene calls are TRBV27 and TRBJ2-1; D remains ambiguous. Germline V CDR1 and CDR2: MNHEY, SMNVEV (reference sequence). Trimming pared 0 bases from V and 5 bases from J, leaving 8 bases between. The CDR3 loop spans 14 amino acids. The CDR3 nucleotides read TGTGCCAGCAGTTTATCCATAGCCAACAATGAGCAGTTCTTC. It yields the protein CASSLSIANNEQFF.

The rearrangement links TRBV7-6 to TRBJ2-1, with TRBD2 matching 7 bases. The germline gives CDR1 SGHVS, CDR2 FNYEAQ. CDR3 size: 17 residues. V shed 5 bases, J shed 8 bases, and the junction held 18 bases outside the gene matches. This CDR3 is CASSIPKTSPPRDEQFF. In DNA form, the CDR3 reads TGTGCCAGCAGCATACCAAAGACTAGCCCCCCGAGGGATGAGCAGTTCTTC.

The rearrangement links TRBV10-3 to TRBJ1-1; 9 nucleotides line up with TRBD1. The CDR3 spans 15 residues. The ends lost 6 bases at V and 2 bases at J; junction bases unmatched: 7. In germline, CDR1 is ENHRY, CDR2 SYGVKD. The CDR3 protein is CAIRAPGQGNTEAFF. In nucleotides, the CDR3 is TGTGCCATCAGAGCTCCGGGACAGGGAAACACTGAAGCTTTCTTT.

This clonotype was seen more than once but under ten times. V gene TRBV4-2 combines with J gene TRBJ2-7, with a tentative D call TRBD2 (6 bases). Trimming cost V 3 bases and J 3 bases, with 12 bases left between them. In germline, CDR1 is LGHNA, CDR2 YNFKEQ. The CDR3 is made up of 14 amino acids. The CDR3 nucleotides are TGTGCCAGCAGCCAGGGTGAGCGGGTCTACGAGCAGTACTTC. Translating gives CASSQGERVYEQYF.

The V gene is TRBV4-2, the J gene TRBJ2-5; 7 nucleotides line up with TRBD1. This CDR3 spans 15 amino acids. Germline lookup yields CDR1 LGHNA and CDR2 YNFKEQ. Unmatched junction bases numbered 3, after V lost 0 bases and J lost 2 bases. CDR3 bases: TGTGCCAGCAGCCAAGAGGGACAGCCACAAGAGACCCAGTACTTC. Translating gives CASSQEGQPQETQYF.

The rearrangement uses TRBV7-3 and TRBJ2-1; D tentatively fits TRBD1 or TRBD2 (7 bases each). The V end was cut by 2 bases, the J end by 7 bases, with 15 bases between. Per the germline V gene, CDR1 is SGHTA and CDR2 is FQGTGA. The CDR3 length is 15 residues. Here the CDR3 DNA reads TGTGCCAGCAGCTTAGTAGCAGGGGGGGTAAATGAGCAGTTCTTC. Translating it yields CASSLVAGGVNEQFF.

The J gene is TRBJ2-4, the V gene TRBV5-1; D not certain. Germline-derived CDR1 and CDR2 are SGHRS and YFSETQ. This CDR3 spans 16 amino acids. Trimming left V 7 bases short and J 0 bases short, with 17 bases between. CDR3: CASSDWVVGAKNIQYF. CDR3 DNA: TGCGCCAGCTCCGATTGGGTAGTGGGAGCCAAAAACATTCAGTACTTC.

The rearrangement joins TRBV20-1 to TRBJ2-1, with no clear D. The CDR3 is 11 amino acids. V shed 5 bases and J shed 4 bases, with 6 bases lying between them. The germline V gene has CDR1 DFQATT and CDR2 SNEGSKA (reference sequence). The CDR3 loop reads CSAGKYNEQFF. CDR3 nucleotides: TGCAGTGCTGGGAAATACAATGAGCAGTTCTTC.